This passage covers 23 T cell receptor beta chains from one sample sequenced in a study of blood T cell repertoires in COVID-19. Assay used: immunoSEQ multiplex PCR; TCRdb lists only in-frame clones, some missing. The sample has over 300,000 clones; roughly 90% are singletons. Source material: peripheral blood. All receptors derive from a man aged 18 to 30 with active or convalescent COVID-19.

V gene TRBV14 combines with J gene TRBJ2-7, with D perhaps matching TRBD2 (6 bases). Germline V gene sequence: CDR1 SGHDN, CDR2 FVKESK. V lost 2 bases and J lost 2, with 10 bases in between. The CDR3 extends over 14 amino acids. CDR3 DNA: TGTGCCAGCAGCCAATGGAGGGGCGCCTACGAGCAGTACTTC. Translating it yields CASSQWRGAYEQYF.

This clone has a single count. This chain connects TRBV27 to TRBJ2-1; 13 positions match TRBD2. Trimming took 0 bases from V and 3 from J; bases not matched to a gene: 11. The CDR3 spans 20 residues. Germline V gene lookup returns CDR1 MNHEY and CDR2 SMNVEV (reference sequence). Here the CDR3 reads CASSLSGHLRTSGSYNEQFF. The CDR3, as DNA: TGTGCCAGCAGTTTATCGGGCCACCTCCGGACTAGCGGGAGCTACAATGAGCAGTTCTTC.

The rearrangement links TRBV2 to TRBJ2-1; D gene unclear. Trimming removed 6 bases at V and 5 bases at J, with 5 bases between. This CDR3 has 11 amino acids. The V gene's germline CDR1 is SNHLY and CDR2 FYNNEI. In DNA form, the CDR3 reads TGTGCCAGCAGCGGAGACAATGAGCAGTTCTTC. Its protein product is CASSGDNEQFF.

The rearrangement joins TRBV6-2 or TRBV6-3 to TRBJ2-4; TRBD1 matches at 8 bases. CDR3 size: 15 residues. Germline V lookup: CDR1 MNHEY, CDR2 SVGEGT. After removal of 5 bases from V and 6 bases from J, the junction contained 9 bases not matched to a gene. CDR3 bases: TGTGCCAGCAGTCTCCGGACAGGGTTGGTAAACATTCAGTACTTC. Encoded protein: CASSLRTGLVNIQYF.

The sample holds one count of this clone. The chain joins TRBV28 to TRBJ1-2, with a possible D match to TRBD1 (6 bases). V dropped 10 bases and J dropped 4 bases, with 16 bases sitting between them. Germline V lookup: CDR1 MDHEN, CDR2 SYDVKM. The CDR3 runs to 13 residues. CDR3 sequence reads: CATLGGLLYGYTF. CDR3 in DNA: TGTGCCACCCTCGGGGGGCTTCTCTATGGCTACACCTTC.

V usage is TRBV19 and J usage is TRBJ2-1; 10 nucleotides agree with TRBD1. The length of the CDR3 is 14 residues. The germline gives CDR1 LNHDA, CDR2 SQIVND (reference sequence). With V trimmed by 6 bases and J by 9 bases, 8 bases remained unmatched. CDR3 in amino acids: CASRGGQGISEQFF. Written as DNA, the CDR3 is TGTGCCAGTAGGGGGGGACAGGGGATATCTGAGCAGTTCTTC.

This sequence joins TRBV7-2 and TRBJ1-1; 7 nucleotides agree with TRBD1. Germline V gene lookup returns CDR1 SGHTA and CDR2 FQGNSA. The CDR3 length is 15 residues. V shed 6 bases, J shed 1 base, and the junction held 8 bases outside the gene matches. This CDR3 is CASSTRDSTNTEAFF. CDR3 nucleotide sequence: TGTGCCAGCAGTACCCGGGACAGCACGAACACTGAAGCTTTCTTT.

The chain couples TRBV5-1 to TRBJ2-7; unclear D gene. The CDR3 spans 13 residues. The germline V gene encodes CDR1 SGHRS and CDR2 YFSETQ. V lost 2 bases to trimming and J lost 4 bases, with 10 bases between them. The CDR3 coding sequence is TGCGCCAGCAGCTTTTCCCCCCGGTACGAGCAGTACTTC. This encodes CASSFSPRYEQYF.

This sequence joins TRBV6-4 and TRBJ2-2; no definite D call. Trimming left V 2 bases short and J 3 bases short, with 7 bases between. The CDR3 runs to 14 residues. The V gene's germline CDR1 is MRHNA and CDR2 SNTAGT. The chain's CDR3 is CASSDELYTGELFF. For the CDR3, the DNA is TGTGCCAGCAGTGACGAACTCTACACCGGGGAGCTGTTTTTT.

The chain is built from TRBV7-2 and TRBJ1-2; tentatively, D is TRBD1 (5 bases). Germline lookup yields CDR1 SGHTA and CDR2 FQGNSA. CDR3 length equals 16 residues. Trimming took off 5 bases at V and 8 bases at J, with 24 bases between the two ends. CDR3 sequence (DNA): TGTGCCAGCAGCCCGACTAGAGACAGTATCAGAAAGGGCTACACCTTC. Protein product: CASSPTRDSIRKGYTF.

CDR3 DNA: TGTGCCAGCAGTCCTGGGCTTTCCTATGGCTACACCTTC. Translation: CASSPGLSYGYTF. The chain is built from TRBV2 and TRBJ1-2; D uncertain. CDR1 is SNHLY, CDR2 FYNNEI, per germline. This CDR3 spans 13 amino acids. Trimming removed 5 bases from V and 4 bases from J, with 11 bases in between.

This clone appeared once. The chain combines TRBV3-1 (or the pseudogene TRBV3-2) with TRBJ2-1; no firm D call. Germline values: CDR1 LGHDT, CDR2 YNNKEL (reference sequence). Trimming removed 0 bases at V and 9 bases at J, with 6 bases between. This CDR3 region has 12 residues. The DNA of the CDR3 is TGTGCCAGCAGCCAAGATGCCGGTGAGCAGTTCTTC. Translation gives CASSQDAGEQFF.

This chain joins TRBV23-1 and TRBJ1-1; the D gene is possibly TRBD1 (5 bases). TRBV23-1 is an ORF; its function is uncertain. The CDR3 is 18 residues long. Trimming shortened V by 0 bases and J by 1 base, and 18 bases separated the two germline ends. Here the CDR3 DNA reads TGCGCCAGCAGTCAATCGTCCCCGCGGGGCACCTCGAACACTGAAGCTTTCTTT. This codes for CASSQSSPRGTSNTEAFF.

Of note for this clone: An end of the junction differs from the germline gene, which may be a read error. This same CDR3 is encoded by further DNA sequences in the sample. The chain recombines TRBV4-1 with TRBJ2-3; TRBD2 agrees at 10 bases. The V gene's germline CDR1 is MGHRA and CDR2 YSYEKL. This CDR3 comprises 16 residues. CDR3 bases: TGCGCCAGCAGTCAAGGGAGTAGCGGGGGGAAGGATACGCAGTATTTT. It is translated as CASSQGSSGGKDTQYF.

The genes are TRBV2 and TRBJ1-5; TRBD1 is a possible D gene (5 bases). Trimming shortened V by 4 bases and J by 1 base, and 11 bases separated the two germline ends. Per germline, CDR1 SNHLY and CDR2 FYNNEI. There are 15 residues in the CDR3. The CDR3 reads CASSVRGMSNQPQHF. The CDR3 coding sequence is TGTGCCAGCAGTGTCCGGGGGATGAGCAATCAGCCCCAGCATTTT.

V is TRBV5-1 and J is TRBJ2-1; TRBD2 matches 9 bases. The germline V gene encodes CDR1 SGHRS and CDR2 YFSETQ. J gave up 8 bases and V 4 bases, and 10 bases lay outside the gene matches. This CDR3 is 15 amino acids long. The DNA for the CDR3 is TGCGCCAGCAGCCACCCGGCTAGCGGGAACGATGAGCAGTTCTTC. Its translation: CASSHPASGNDEQFF.

The V call is TRBV18, the J call TRBJ2-7; 14 bases align to TRBD2. Germline CDR1 and CDR2: KGHSH and LQKENI. This CDR3 has 19 amino acids. Trimming at V came to 3 bases and at J to 0 bases, leaving 10 bases not matched to a gene. The CDR3 sequence is CASSPKTSGRAVGSYEQYF. In DNA form, the CDR3 reads TGTGCCAGCTCACCGAAGACTAGCGGGAGGGCCGTAGGCTCCTACGAGCAGTACTTC.

The rearrangement uses TRBV7-3 and TRBJ2-1, with TRBD2 matching over 12 bases. Unmatched junction bases numbered 12, after V lost 6 bases and J lost 0 bases. The CDR3 has 19 amino acids. Per germline, CDR1 SGHTA and CDR2 FQGTGA. CDR3 loop: CASSSGTSGSRSSYNEQFF. The CDR3, as DNA: TGTGCCAGCAGTTCCGGGACTAGCGGGTCCCGCAGCTCCTACAATGAGCAGTTCTTC.

V usage is TRBV6-2 or TRBV6-3 and J usage is TRBJ1-5, with 8 positions matching TRBD1. Germline lookup yields CDR1 MNHEY and CDR2 SVGEGT. V shed 5 bases, J shed 4 bases, and the junction held 10 bases outside the gene matches. This CDR3 is 16 amino acids long. Here the CDR3 reads CASSKIGQGRNQPQHF. As DNA, the CDR3 is TGTGCCAGCAGTAAAATCGGACAGGGTAGGAATCAGCCCCAGCATTTT.

This chain joins TRBV7-2 and TRBJ2-2; maybe TRBD2 (5 bases). The germline gives CDR1 SGHTA, CDR2 FQGNSA. V gave up 1 base and J gave up 7 bases, with 10 bases separating them. The CDR3 is 14 amino acids. The CDR3 bases are TGTGCCAGCAGCTTAGGGTTTGAGGGCGGGGAGCTGTTTTTT. This gives the protein CASSLGFEGGELFF.

This clone has just one count. The genes are TRBV6-2 or TRBV6-3 and TRBJ2-7; no firm D call. The CDR3 sequence is 13 residues long. V gave up 4 bases and J gave up 2 bases, with 9 bases separating them. CDR1 MNHEY and CDR2 SVGEGT come from the germline V gene. The CDR3 region has the DNA TGTGCCAGCAGTTTAACTCATACCTACGAGCAGTACTTC. Protein: CASSLTHTYEQYF.

About this clone: This same CDR3 is encoded by further DNA sequences in the sample. V gene TRBV28 combines with J gene TRBJ1-2, with no clear D. The CDR3 consists of 12 residues. From germline, CDR1 is MDHEN and CDR2 SYDVKM. V was pared by 5 bases and J by 8 bases, with 12 bases between. Written as DNA, the CDR3 is TGTGCCAGCAGTCCTCTAGTTCGGGGCTACACCTTC. The encoded protein is CASSPLVRGYTF.

This chain links TRBV12-3 or TRBV12-4 with TRBJ1-2; D is undetermined. The CDR3 is 13 amino acids. Trimming stripped 3 bases from V and 3 bases from J, with 8 bases between. The CDR3 DNA reads as TGTGCCAGCAGTTTTCAGTCAGACTATGGCTACACCTTC. Amino acid sequence: CASSFQSDYGYTF.